The clone carrying this T cell receptor beta chain came up once. These data originate in a study of blood T cell repertoires in COVID-19. Study-level background: Spain, Italy and the United States supplied samples that represented acute and convalescent COVID-19. Nucleic acid was either cDNA or gDNA, and it came from T cells, B-cell-depleted T cells, or PBMCs.

The V gene's germline CDR1 is GTSNPN and CDR2 SVGIG (reference sequence). The CDR3 consists of 15 residues. Germline trimming cut 0 bases from V and 0 bases from J; bases unmatched to any gene: 4. Original methodology: It was from reference gene primer amplification that nucleated cell counts were estimated. Only in-frame clones appear in the TCRdb table, and some are missing; sequencing was by immunoSEQ multiplex PCR. The V and J calls and clone size are taken from that table; D and trimming were inferred from the DNA. The sample gives 380,000 or so clones, around 90% of which show up once; approximately 1.2% is in the top ten.

The V call is TRBV30, the J call TRBJ2-5; 7 bases line up with TRBD1. The sequence was obtained from a man between 40 and 49 years old with acute or convalescent COVID-19. Sequenced: peripheral blood. In nucleotides, the CDR3 is TGTGCCTGGAGTGTAGGGACAGTGAACCAAGAGACCCAGTACTTC. Translating it yields CAWSVGTVNQETQYF.